These 20 T cell receptor beta chains originate from one sample sequenced in a study of CD8+CD57+ T cells in acquired aplastic anemia. Sequencing involved patients with CD8+CD57+ cell expansion previously shown by flow cytometry. Profiles of TCR beta VDJ and CDR3 were generated from a genomic DNA template. TCRdb reprocessed the reads with MiXCR, giving one entry per CDR3 protein. The data show 250,000 or so distinct CDR3 sequences, about 44% seen once. Specimen: sorted CD4+, CD8+, or CD8+CD57+ T cells (not recorded which) from PBMCs. Every receptor here comes from a human donor with aplastic anemia.

The rearrangement joins TRBV15 to TRBJ1-1, with TRBD1 matching 7 bases. The CDR3 has 15 amino acids. V shed 4 bases, J shed 0 bases, and the junction held 5 bases outside the gene matches. CDR1 is LNHNV, CDR2 YYDKDF, per germline (reference sequence). CDR3 DNA: TGTGCCACCAGCACCCCGGGACAGATGAACACTGAAGCTTTCTTT. Its translation: CATSTPGQMNTEAFF.

This chain connects TRBV10-3 to TRBJ1-2; D remains ambiguous. CDR3 length: 15 residues. The V gene's germline CDR1 is ENHRY and CDR2 SYGVKD. The V end lost 3 bases, the J end lost 0 bases, and 11 bases lay between the germline ends. In nucleotides, the CDR3 is TGTGCCATCAGTGACCAACCGGCAGCTAACTATGGCTACACCTTC. It codes for CAISDQPAANYGYTF.

This chain uses TRBV18 with TRBJ2-3, with a tentative D call TRBD1 (6 bases). CDR1 and CDR2 from the germline V gene are KGHSH and LQKENI. This CDR3 contains 14 residues. Deletions cut 3 bases from V and 2 bases from J, with 9 bases between. The CDR3, as DNA: TGTGCCAGCTCACCGGGACATTACACAGATACGCAGTATTTT. It yields the protein CASSPGHYTDTQYF. Full variable domain (missing parts from reference TRBV18 and TRBJ2-3): NAGVMQNPRHLVRRRGQEARLRCSPMKGHSHVYWYRQLPEEGLKFMVYLQKENIIDESGMPKERFSAEFPKEGPSILRIQQVVRGDSAAYFCASSPGHYTDTQYFGPGTRLTVL.

The table lists this clonotype with a few counts. The chain carries TRBV6-2 or TRBV6-3 and TRBJ1-1; 9 nucleotides align to TRBD1. Germline CDR1 is MNHEY and CDR2 is SVGEGT. The V and J ends lost 5 bases and 7 bases, in that order; junction bases with no gene match: 11. This CDR3 contains 15 residues. CDR3 amino acids: CASSTTGGAGSEAFF. CDR3 in DNA: TGTGCCAGCAGTACGACAGGGGGTGCAGGTAGTGAAGCTTTCTTT.

This clonotype was seen a few times. The chain links TRBV11-3 to TRBJ2-7, with D maybe TRBD1 (6 bases). There are 16 residues in the CDR3. Germline CDR1 SGHNT, CDR2 YENEEA. Trimming removed 4 bases from V and 0 bases from J, with 16 bases in between. The CDR3 nucleotides read TGTGCCAGCAGCTCCCGCCGAGACAGGAGCTCCTACGAGCAGTACTTC. Its translation is CASSSRRDRSSYEQYF.

Note on this clonotype: The junction and the germline gene differ at one end; a read error may be behind it. The chain combines TRBV10-2 with TRBJ2-7; tentatively, D is TRBD1 or TRBD2 (5 bases each). Germline values: CDR1 WSHSY, CDR2 SAAADI. CDR3 length equals 16 residues. CDR3 DNA sequence: TGTGCCAGCAGTCCCCCTCGAACGGGGCTTACCTACGAGCAGTACTTC. Translation: CASSPPRTGLTYEQYF.

V is TRBV24-1 and J is TRBJ2-5; 8 nucleotides align to TRBD1. Per germline, CDR1 KGHDR and CDR2 SFDVKD. V dropped 4 bases and J dropped 10; count of bases not matched to a gene: 7. CDR3 length: 13 residues. In DNA, the CDR3 is TGTGCCACCAGTGACAGGACAGGGTTTGTCCAGTACTTC. Translated: CATSDRTGFVQYF.

This clonotype was observed many times. V gene TRBV7-6 combines with J gene TRBJ2-3, with D tentatively TRBD1 (6 bases). Germline V gene data show CDR1 as SGHVS and CDR2 as FNYEAQ. V was shortened by 5 bases and J by 0 bases, with 12 bases between the two germline ends. The CDR3 covers 15 residues. DNA of the CDR3: TGTGCCAGCAGCCCCAGGGGTTATAGCACAGATACGCAGTATTTT. Translated, it gives CASSPRGYSTDTQYF.

This clonotype was seen repeatedly, ten times or more. V is TRBV7-9 and J is TRBJ2-1; 10 bases map to TRBD2. Trimming at V came to 2 bases and at J to 7 bases, leaving 14 bases not matched to a gene. CDR1 and CDR2 from the germline V gene are SEHNR and FQNEAQ (reference sequence). The CDR3 covers 18 residues. The CDR3 coding sequence is TGTGCCAGCAGCTTAAAGACTAGCGGGCCCGCCTACAAAAATGAGCAGTTCTTC. Translated: CASSLKTSGPAYKNEQFF.

In its sample, this clonotype was seen a few times. This clone may be a read error of a much larger clone one base away. This chain uses TRBV6-4 with TRBJ1-2, with unresolved D. The germline CDR1 and CDR2 sequences are MRHNA and SNTAGT. This CDR3 region has 14 residues. V was clipped by 4 bases and J by 7 bases, with 16 bases between them. The DNA of the CDR3 is TGTGCCAGCAGTGGCTCCCTGAGAGGGTTTGGCTACACCTTC. Translated, it gives CASSGSLRGFGYTF.

This chain links TRBV19 with TRBJ2-1, with unresolved D. The CDR3 totals 11 residues. Per the germline V gene, CDR1 is LNHDA and CDR2 is SQIVND (reference sequence). With 2 bases removed from V and 6 bases from J, the gap between germline ends came to 2 bases. DNA for the CDR3: TGTGCCAGTAGTATAAGCAATGAGCAGTTCTTC. Translating gives CASSISNEQFF.

The J gene is TRBJ2-7, the V gene TRBV15, with a weak D call TRBD2 (6 bases). Germline CDR1 is LNHNV and CDR2 is YYDKDF (reference sequence). This CDR3 has 13 amino acids. Trimming shortened V by 4 bases and J by 3 bases, and 10 bases separated the two germline ends. The CDR3: CATSNGGNYEQYF. The CDR3 bases are TGTGCCACCAGCAACGGGGGAAACTACGAGCAGTACTTC.

This clonotype was detected ten times or more. The chain joins TRBV6-6 to TRBJ2-7; unclear D gene. The CDR3 totals 13 residues. The V gene lost 4 bases and the J gene lost 1 base, with 8 bases spanning the gap. Germline CDR1 is MNHNY and CDR2 is SVGAGI (reference sequence). In DNA, the CDR3 is TGTGCCAGCAGTTCGGTCAGATCCTACGAGCAGTACTTC. Translation: CASSSVRSYEQYF.

This clonotype was counted many times. The chain is built from TRBV7-8 and TRBJ1-5; D uncertain. The end of the DNA fits TRBJ2-3 better, so the J call may be wrong. This CDR3 has 13 amino acids. Germline values: CDR1 SGHVS, CDR2 FQNEAQ. The CDR3 sequence: CASSYSGSQPQYF. The CDR3 DNA follows: TGTGCCAGCAGTTACTCAGGATCCCAGCCCCAGTATTTT.

The chain employs TRBV7-3 and TRBJ1-2; a weak D match, TRBD1 (6 bases). Trimming stripped 5 bases from V and 2 bases from J, with 21 bases between. The CDR3 is made up of 17 amino acids. CDR1 is SGHTA and CDR2 is FQGTGA in the germline V gene. CDR3 bases: TGTGCCAGCAGCCGCACAGGGCCGGGCGATTACAACTATGGCTACACCTTC. Protein: CASSRTGPGDYNYGYTF.

The table lists this clonotype with a few counts. The chain has TRBV5-1 and TRBJ2-3; the D is unclear. The germline V gene has CDR1 SGHRS and CDR2 YFSETQ. This CDR3 contains 13 residues. Trimming removed 4 bases from V and 5 bases from J, with 11 bases in between. CDR3 bases: TGCGCCAGCAGCGCATTAGTAGTAGATACGCAGTATTTT. This codes for CASSALVVDTQYF.

This sequence joins TRBV7-6 and TRBJ1-6; 7 bases are a match to TRBD1. Trimming took 4 bases from V and 10 from J; bases not matched to a gene: 10. This CDR3 contains 15 residues. CDR1 SGHVS and CDR2 FNYEAQ come from the germline V gene. The CDR3 DNA reads as TGTGCCAGCAGCTCACTGGGACAGTCCTCCTCACCCCTCCACTTT. Translating it yields CASSSLGQSSSPLHF.

The V call is TRBV2, the J call TRBJ1-1; possibly TRBD1 for D (5 bases). This CDR3 comprises 13 residues. The V end was cut by 8 bases, the J end by 2 bases, with 12 bases between. Germline assignment: CDR1 SNHLY and CDR2 FYNNEI. CDR3 sequence reads: CASQWGSNTEAFF. Written as DNA, the CDR3 is TGTGCCAGCCAGTGGGGGAGCAACACTGAAGCTTTCTTT.

Here the CDR3 reads CASSVAGQGSGNTIYF. The CDR3 region has the DNA TGTGCCAGCAGCGTAGCAGGTCAGGGTTCTGGAAACACCATATATTTT. This chain uses TRBV9 with TRBJ1-3; tentatively, D is TRBD1 (5 bases). Germline V lookup: CDR1 SGDLS, CDR2 YYNGEE. The CDR3 runs to 16 residues. Trimming pared 0 bases from V and 1 base from J, leaving 11 bases between.

The rearrangement joins TRBV10-3 to TRBJ1-1; D is uncertain. This CDR3 is 10 amino acids long. V was clipped by 2 bases and J by 7 bases, with 2 bases between them. Germline CDR1 and CDR2: ENHRY and SYGVKD. The CDR3, as DNA: TGTGCCATCAGTGAGATTGAAGCTTTCTTT. Protein: CAISEIEAFF.